The sequence of this T cell receptor beta chain was determined in a study of T cell repertoires in cytomegalovirus infection. The overall study: Used in the study were CMV epitopes, some recently identified and HLA-C-restricted, others well-studied and HLA-B-restricted. Public TCR beta signature analysis indicated the presence of both CMV infection and matching HLA type.

TCRdb analysed the reads with MiXCR anew, one entry per CDR3 protein. The sample shows hundreds of thousands of distinct CDR3 sequences, 30% to 35% of them seen only once. The length of the CDR3 is 13 residues. The V gene's germline CDR1 is MGHRA and CDR2 YSYEKL. This clonotype was recorded a few times. The antigen remains undetermined. Findings and caveats of the study: Ex vivo responses were dominated by HLA-C-restricted CMV-specific TCR beta clonotypes.

The clonotype was recovered from a human donor in good health (CMV status not recorded). Some clones in this sample may be carry-over from other donors' samples. This material consisted of cultured PBMCs, taken from culture after CMV antigen stimulation. This rearrangement joins TRBV4-1 to TRBJ1-6; D gene ambiguous. The CDR3 DNA follows: TGCGCAGCTCCGGGAAATTCGTATTCACCCCTCCACTTT. It encodes CAAPGNSYSPLHF.